This T cell receptor (beta chain) was obtained from a study of T cell responses to AZD1222 COVID-19 vaccine. Germline CDR1 reads DFQATT; CDR2 reads SNEGSKA (reference sequence). The CDR3 totals 13 residues. The V segment lost 3 bases and the J segment 1 base; nucleotides outside the gene matches: 2. TCRdb keeps only in-frame clones here, not all; method: immunoSEQ multiplex PCR. The sample records 100,000 to 150,000 clones, around nine tenths being singletons. The sample consisted of peripheral blood, taken on day 0 of AZD1222 vaccination. The TCR originated in an adult in good health. V and J are TRBV20-1 and TRBJ1-2, with 7 bases aligning to TRBD1. The CDR3 reads CSASQGVNYGYTF. In DNA form, the CDR3 reads TGCAGTGCTAGTCAGGGGGTTAACTATGGCTACACCTTC.